The present entry profiles one TCR beta chain with its context. Antigen: not known. The stimulus was an HIV-1 Gag 15-mer peptide pool, about 1 ug/peptide/mL. Memory cells lacking CD40L and CD69 with high CD45RO were sorted. Plasma HIV-1 RNA stayed below 50 copies/mL for at least 4 years. The immunoSEQ assay was version 4, run in survey mode. The data were produced by immunoSEQ multiplex PCR, yet TCRdb's version contains in-frame clones alone and is incomplete. The sample lists about 64,000 clones, over 60% occurring once. This entry belongs to a study of persistence of HIV-infected CD4 T cells. Study-wide background: Up to about 200 mL blood was drawn at multiple time points; two donors had single-time leukapheresis. The study, taken as a whole, reports: Rare CMV-responding cells carrying HIV-1 proviruses were not analyzed separately for TCR. Compared with CD3/CD28-stimulated cells, CMV- and Gag-responding cells showed lower TCRbeta richness.

Sequences were derived from CD4+ T cells sorted from PBMCs after roughly 18-hour stimulation, sampled from a patient who received antiretroviral therapy. This clonotype originated in an adult man with HIV who was CMV-seropositive.

The CDR3, as DNA: TGTGCCATCAGCACAGGGGTCAGCTCCTACGAGCAGTACTTC. Translation gives CAISTGVSSYEQYF. The V gene is TRBV10-3, the J gene TRBJ2-7, with 7 bases identical to TRBD1. Losses at the gene ends were 6 bases for V and 0 bases for J; bases not matched to a gene: 5. Germline-derived CDR1 and CDR2 are ENHRY and SYGVKD. CDR3 length: 14 residues.